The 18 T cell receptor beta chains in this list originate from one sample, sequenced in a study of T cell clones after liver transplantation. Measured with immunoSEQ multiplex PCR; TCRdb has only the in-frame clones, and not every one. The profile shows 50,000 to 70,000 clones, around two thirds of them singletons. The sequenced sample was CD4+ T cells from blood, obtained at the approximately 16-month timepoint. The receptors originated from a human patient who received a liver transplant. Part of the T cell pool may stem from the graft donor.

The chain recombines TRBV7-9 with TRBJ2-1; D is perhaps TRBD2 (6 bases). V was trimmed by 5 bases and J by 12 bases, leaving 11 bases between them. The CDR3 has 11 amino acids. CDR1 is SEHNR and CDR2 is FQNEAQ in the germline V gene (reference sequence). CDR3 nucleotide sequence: TGTGCCAGCAGCCGGGACTTAGCGCAGTTCTTC. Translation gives CASSRDLAQFF.

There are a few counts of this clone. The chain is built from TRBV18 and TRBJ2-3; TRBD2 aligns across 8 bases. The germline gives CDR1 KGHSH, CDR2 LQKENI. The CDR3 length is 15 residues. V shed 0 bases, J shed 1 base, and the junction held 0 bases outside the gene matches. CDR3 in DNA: TGTGCCAGCTCACCACCACTAGCGGGCACAGATACGCAGTATTTT. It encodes CASSPPLAGTDTQYF.

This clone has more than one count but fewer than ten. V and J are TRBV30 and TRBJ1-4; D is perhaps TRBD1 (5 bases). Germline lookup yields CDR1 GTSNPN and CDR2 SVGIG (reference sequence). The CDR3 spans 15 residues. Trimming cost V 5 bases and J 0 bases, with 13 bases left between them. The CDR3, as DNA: TGTGCCTGGGGGGGAGGGCATGCAACTAATGAAAAACTGTTTTTT. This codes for CAWGGGHATNEKLFF.

DNA for the CDR3: TGCAGCGTTGCTCAGTCATTCCAAGAGACCCAGTACTTC. Translation: CSVAQSFQETQYF. V and J are TRBV29-1 and TRBJ2-5; D is unresolved. Germline V lookup: CDR1 SQVTM, CDR2 ANQGSEA. V was pared by 4 bases and J by 1 base, with 10 bases between. The length of the CDR3 is 13 residues.

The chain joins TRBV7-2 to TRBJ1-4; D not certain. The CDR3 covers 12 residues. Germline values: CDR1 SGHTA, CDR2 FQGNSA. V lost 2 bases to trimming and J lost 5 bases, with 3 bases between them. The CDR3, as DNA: TGTGCCAGCAGCTTACAGAATGAAAAACTGTTTTTT. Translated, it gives CASSLQNEKLFF.

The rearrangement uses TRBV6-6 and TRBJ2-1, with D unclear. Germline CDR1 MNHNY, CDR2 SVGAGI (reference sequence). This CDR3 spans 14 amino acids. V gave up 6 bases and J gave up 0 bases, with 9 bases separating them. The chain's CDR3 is CASSLSGSYNEQFF. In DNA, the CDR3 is TGTGCCAGCAGCTTAAGTGGCTCCTACAATGAGCAGTTCTTC.

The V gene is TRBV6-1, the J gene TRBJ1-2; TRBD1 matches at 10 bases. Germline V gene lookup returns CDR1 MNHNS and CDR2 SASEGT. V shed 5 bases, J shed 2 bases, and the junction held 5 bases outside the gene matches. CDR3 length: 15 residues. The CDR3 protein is CASSPVTGGNYGYTF. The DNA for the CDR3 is TGTGCCAGCAGTCCCGTGACAGGGGGCAACTATGGCTACACCTTC.

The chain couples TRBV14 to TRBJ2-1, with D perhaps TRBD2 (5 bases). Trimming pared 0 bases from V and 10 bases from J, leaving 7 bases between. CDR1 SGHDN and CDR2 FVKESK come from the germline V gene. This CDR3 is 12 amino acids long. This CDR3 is CASSQEASEQFF. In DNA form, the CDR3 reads TGTGCCAGCAGCCAAGAGGCTAGCGAGCAGTTCTTC.

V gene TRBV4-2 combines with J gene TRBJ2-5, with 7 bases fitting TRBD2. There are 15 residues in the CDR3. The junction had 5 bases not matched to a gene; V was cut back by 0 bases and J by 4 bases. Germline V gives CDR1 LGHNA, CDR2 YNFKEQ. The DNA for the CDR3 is TGTGCCAGCAGCCAAGATGGGGGGGTAGGAGAGACCCAGTACTTC. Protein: CASSQDGGVGETQYF.

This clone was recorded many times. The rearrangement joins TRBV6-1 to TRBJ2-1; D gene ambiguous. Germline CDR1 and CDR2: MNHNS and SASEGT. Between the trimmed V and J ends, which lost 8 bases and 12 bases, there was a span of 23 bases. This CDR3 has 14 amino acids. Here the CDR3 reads CASARLELPKRQFF. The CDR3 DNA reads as TGTGCCAGCGCCAGACTGGAACTTCCAAAAAGGCAGTTCTTC.

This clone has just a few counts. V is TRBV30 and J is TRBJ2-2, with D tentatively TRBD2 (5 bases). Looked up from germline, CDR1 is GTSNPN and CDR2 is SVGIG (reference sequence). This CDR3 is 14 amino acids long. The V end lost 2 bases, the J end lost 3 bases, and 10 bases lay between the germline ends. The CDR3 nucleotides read TGTGCCTGGAGTATTGCGGGCCACACCGGGGAGCTGTTTTTT. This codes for CAWSIAGHTGELFF.

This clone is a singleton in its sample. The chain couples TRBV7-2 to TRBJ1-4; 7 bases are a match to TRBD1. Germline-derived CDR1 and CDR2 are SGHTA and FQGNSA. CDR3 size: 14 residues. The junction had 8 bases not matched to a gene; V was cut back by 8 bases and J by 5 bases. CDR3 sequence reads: CASGIDRANEKLFF. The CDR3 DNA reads TGTGCCAGCGGTATCGACAGGGCGAATGAAAAACTGTTTTTT.

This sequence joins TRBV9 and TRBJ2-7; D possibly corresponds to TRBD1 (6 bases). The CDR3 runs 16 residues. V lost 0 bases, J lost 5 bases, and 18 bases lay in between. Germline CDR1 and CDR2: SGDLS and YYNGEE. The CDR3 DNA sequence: TGTGCCAGCAGCGTAGCCTCCGGGACAAACCCCAACGAGCAGTACTTC. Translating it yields CASSVASGTNPNEQYF.

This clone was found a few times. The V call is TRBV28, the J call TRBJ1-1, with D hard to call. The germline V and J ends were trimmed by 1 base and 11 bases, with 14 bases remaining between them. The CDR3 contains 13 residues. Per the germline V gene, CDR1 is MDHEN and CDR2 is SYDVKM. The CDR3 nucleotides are TGTGCCAGCAGTTTATCCCCGAGTACAGCCGCTTTCTTT. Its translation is CASSLSPSTAAFF.

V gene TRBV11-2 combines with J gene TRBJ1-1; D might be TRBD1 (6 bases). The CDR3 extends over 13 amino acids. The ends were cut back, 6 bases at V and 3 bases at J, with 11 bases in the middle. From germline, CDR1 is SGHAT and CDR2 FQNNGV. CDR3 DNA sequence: TGTGCCAGCAGTACAGGGACCCACACTGAAGCTTTCTTT. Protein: CASSTGTHTEAFF. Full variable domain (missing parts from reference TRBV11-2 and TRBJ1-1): EAGVAQSPRYKIIEKRQSVAFWCNPISGHATLYWYQQILGQGPKLLIQFQNNGVVDDSQLPKDRFSAERLKGVDSTLKIQPAKLEDSAVYLCASSTGTHTEAFFGQGTRLTVV.

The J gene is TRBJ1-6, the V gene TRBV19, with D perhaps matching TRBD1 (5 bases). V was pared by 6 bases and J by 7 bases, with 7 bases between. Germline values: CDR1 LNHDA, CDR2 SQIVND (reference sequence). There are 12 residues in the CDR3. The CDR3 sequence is CASRTVNSPLHF. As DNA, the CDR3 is TGTGCCAGTAGGACAGTGAATTCACCCCTCCACTTT. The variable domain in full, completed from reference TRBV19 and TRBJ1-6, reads DGGITQSPKYLFRKEGQNVTLSCEQNLNHDAMYWYRQDPGQGLRLIYYSQIVNDFQKGDIAEGYSVSREKKESFPLTVTSAQKNPTAFYLCASRTVNSPLHFGNGTRLTVT.

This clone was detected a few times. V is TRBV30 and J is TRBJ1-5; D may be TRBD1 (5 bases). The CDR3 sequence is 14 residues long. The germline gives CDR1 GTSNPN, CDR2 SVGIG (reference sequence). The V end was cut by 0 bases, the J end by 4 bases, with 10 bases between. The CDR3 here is CAWSVQTANQPQHF. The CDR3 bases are TGTGCCTGGAGTGTACAGACAGCGAATCAGCCCCAGCATTTT.

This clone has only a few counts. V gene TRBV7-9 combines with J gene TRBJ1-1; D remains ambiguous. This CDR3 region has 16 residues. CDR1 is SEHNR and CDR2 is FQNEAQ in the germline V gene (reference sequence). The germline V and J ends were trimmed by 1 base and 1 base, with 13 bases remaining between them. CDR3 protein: CASSLVLGSSNTEAFF. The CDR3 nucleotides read TGTGCCAGCAGCTTAGTTTTAGGCTCCTCGAACACTGAAGCTTTCTTT.